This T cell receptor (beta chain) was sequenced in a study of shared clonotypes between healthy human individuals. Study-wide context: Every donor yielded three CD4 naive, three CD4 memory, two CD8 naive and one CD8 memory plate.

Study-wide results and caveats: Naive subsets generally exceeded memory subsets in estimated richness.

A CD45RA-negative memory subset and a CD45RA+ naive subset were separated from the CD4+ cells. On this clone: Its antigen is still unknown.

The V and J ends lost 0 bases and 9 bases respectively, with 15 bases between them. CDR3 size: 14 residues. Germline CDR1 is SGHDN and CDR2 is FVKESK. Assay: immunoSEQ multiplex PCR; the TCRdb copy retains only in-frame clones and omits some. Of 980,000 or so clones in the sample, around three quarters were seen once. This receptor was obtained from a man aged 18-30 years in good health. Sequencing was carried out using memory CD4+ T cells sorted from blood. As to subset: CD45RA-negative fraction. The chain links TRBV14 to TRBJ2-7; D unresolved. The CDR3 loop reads CASSQDLRGGGQYF. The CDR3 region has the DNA TGTGCCAGCAGCCAAGATTTGCGAGGTGGTGGGCAGTACTTC.